A selection of T cell receptor beta chains follows, all from one sample in a study of identical twins. Via MiXCR, TCRdb re-called the 5' RACE reads, giving one row per CDR3 protein. The sample shows around 1.7 million distinct CDR3 sequences, about 32% of them seen only once. Sequencing was performed on cord blood. The receptors were sampled from a newborn girl in good health. CDR3s include the opening cysteine and the closing phenylalanine or tryptophan. The D gene is left open where the match is weak. Size tells how often a clone was seen (once, few, many) or the class of an expanded clone, and some rows leave it out.

D: NA
size: many
V: TRBV27
J: TRBJ2-5
DNA: TGTGCCAGCACCGAAAGGAGCTTGGTGAAAGAGACCCAGTACTTC
CDR3: CASTERSLVKETQYF

D: TRBD2
size: NA
V: TRBV7-2
J: TRBJ2-5
DNA: TGTGCCAGCAGCTACCTGCGGACTAGCGGTGGGGAAGAGACCCAGTACTTC
CDR3: CASSYLRTSGGEETQYF

D: TRBD2
size: NA
V: TRBV6-5
J: TRBJ2-7
DNA: TGTGCCAGCAGTTACTCGTTATTAAGCGGGAGGAGCGACAATGAGCAGTACTTC
CDR3: CASSYSLLSGRSDNEQYF

D: TRBD1
size: few
V: TRBV12-3/TRBV12-4
J: TRBJ1-5
DNA: TGTGCCAGCCTCCACACCGGGACAGGGGGCGGTCAGCCCCAGCATTTT
CDR3: CASLHTGTGGGQPQHF

D: NA
size: NA
V: TRBV6-2/TRBV6-3
J: TRBJ2-3
DNA: TGTGCCAGCAGTTACGGGCGGGCACAAGGAGATACGCAGTATTTT
CDR3: CASSYGRAQGDTQYF

D: NA
size: NA
V: TRBV9
J: TRBJ2-5
DNA: TGTGCCAGCAGCGTAGGGAGACAGTGGAAAGAGTCCCAGTACTTC
CDR3: CASSVGRQWKESQYF

D: NA
size: few
V: TRBV7-9
J: TRBJ2-7
DNA: TGTGCCAGCAGCTTGCTCCCCTCTGGGGACGAGCAGTACTTC
CDR3: CASSLLPSGDEQYF

D: TRBD1
size: NA
V: TRBV2
J: TRBJ1-1
DNA: TGTGCCAGGGGCAGGGGGATGAACACTGAAGCTTTCTTT
CDR3: CARGRGMNTEAFF

D: TRBD2
size: NA
V: TRBV7-8
J: TRBJ2-1
DNA: TGTGCCAGCAGCTTTCCCACGGGCGGGAGCGAAAATGAGCAGTTCTTC
CDR3: CASSFPTGGSENEQFF

D: TRBD2
size: NA
V: TRBV20-1
J: TRBJ2-3
DNA: TGCAGTGCTCCGGGACTAGCGGGAGTTTTAGATACGCAGTATTTT
CDR3: CSAPGLAGVLDTQYF

D: TRBD1
size: NA
V: TRBV28
J: TRBJ2-7
DNA: TGTGCCAGCAGTACCCCCGGGACAGGGCAATACTACGAGCAGTACTTC
CDR3: CASSTPGTGQYYEQYF

D: TRBD2
size: few
V: TRBV7-9
J: TRBJ2-1
DNA: TGTGCCAGCAGCTTTTACAAGCGGGAGTACGATGAGCAGTTCTTC
CDR3: CASSFYKREYDEQFF